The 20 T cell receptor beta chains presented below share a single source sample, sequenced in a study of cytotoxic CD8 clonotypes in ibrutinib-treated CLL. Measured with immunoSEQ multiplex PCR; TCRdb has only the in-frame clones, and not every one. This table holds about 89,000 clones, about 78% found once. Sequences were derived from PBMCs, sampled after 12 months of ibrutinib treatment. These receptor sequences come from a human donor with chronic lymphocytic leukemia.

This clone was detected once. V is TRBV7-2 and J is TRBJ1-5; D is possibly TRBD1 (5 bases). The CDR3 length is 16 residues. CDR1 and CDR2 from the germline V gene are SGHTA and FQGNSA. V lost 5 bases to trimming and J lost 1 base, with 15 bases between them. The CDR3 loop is CASSGGQGTSNQPQHF. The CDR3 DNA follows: TGTGCCAGCAGCGGAGGCCAGGGTACAAGCAATCAGCCCCAGCATTTT.

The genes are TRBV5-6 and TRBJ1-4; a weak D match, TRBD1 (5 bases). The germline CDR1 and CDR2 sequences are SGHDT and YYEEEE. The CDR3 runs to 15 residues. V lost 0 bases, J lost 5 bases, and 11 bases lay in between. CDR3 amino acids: CASSLGGRRNEKLFF. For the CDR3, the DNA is TGTGCCAGCAGCTTGGGGGGCCGGAGGAATGAAAAACTGTTTTTT.

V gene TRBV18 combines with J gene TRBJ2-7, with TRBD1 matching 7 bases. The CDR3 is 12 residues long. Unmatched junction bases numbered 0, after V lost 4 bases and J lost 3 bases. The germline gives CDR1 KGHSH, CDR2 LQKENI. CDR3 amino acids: CASSRTGYEQYF. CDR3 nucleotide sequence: TGTGCCAGCTCACGGACAGGCTACGAGCAGTACTTC.

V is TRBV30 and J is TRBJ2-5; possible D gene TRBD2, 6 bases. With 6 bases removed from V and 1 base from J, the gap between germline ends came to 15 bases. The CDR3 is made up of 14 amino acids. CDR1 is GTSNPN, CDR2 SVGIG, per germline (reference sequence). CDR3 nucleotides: TGTGCCTGTGGGCGGGGAGGTACCCAAGAGACCCAGTACTTC. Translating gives CACGRGGTQETQYF. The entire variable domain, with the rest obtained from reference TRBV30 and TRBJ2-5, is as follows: SQTIHQWPATLVQPVGSPLSLECTVEGTSNPNLYWYRQAAGRGLQLLFYSVGIGQISSEVPQNLSASRPQDRQFILSSKKLLLSDSGFYLCACGRGGTQETQYFGPGTRLLVL.

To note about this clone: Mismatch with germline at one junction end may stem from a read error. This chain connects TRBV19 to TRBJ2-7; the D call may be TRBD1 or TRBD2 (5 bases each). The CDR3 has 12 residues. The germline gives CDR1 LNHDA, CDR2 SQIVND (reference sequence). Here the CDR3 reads CASRGVLAPGGF. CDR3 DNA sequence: TGTGCCAGTCGAGGGGTATTGGCCCCAGGAGGCTTC.

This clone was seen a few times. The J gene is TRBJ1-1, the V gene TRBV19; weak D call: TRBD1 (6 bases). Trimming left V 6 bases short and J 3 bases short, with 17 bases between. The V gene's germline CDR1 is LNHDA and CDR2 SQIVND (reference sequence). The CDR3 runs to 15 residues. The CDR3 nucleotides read TGTGCCAGTAGCCCCCAGGGGCTTGGTGACACTGAAGCTTTCTTT. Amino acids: CASSPQGLGDTEAFF.

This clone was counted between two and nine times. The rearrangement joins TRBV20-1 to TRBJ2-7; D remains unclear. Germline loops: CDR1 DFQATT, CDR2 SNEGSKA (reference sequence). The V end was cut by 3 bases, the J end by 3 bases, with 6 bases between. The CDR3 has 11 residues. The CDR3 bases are TGCAGTGCTAGTCCCCGCTACGAGCAGTACTTC. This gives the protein CSASPRYEQYF.

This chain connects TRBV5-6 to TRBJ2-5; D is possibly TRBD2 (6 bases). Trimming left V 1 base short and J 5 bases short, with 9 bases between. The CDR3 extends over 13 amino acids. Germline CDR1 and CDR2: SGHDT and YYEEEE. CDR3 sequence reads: CASSLLARETQYF. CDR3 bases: TGTGCCAGCAGCTTGCTAGCGCGGGAGACCCAGTACTTC.

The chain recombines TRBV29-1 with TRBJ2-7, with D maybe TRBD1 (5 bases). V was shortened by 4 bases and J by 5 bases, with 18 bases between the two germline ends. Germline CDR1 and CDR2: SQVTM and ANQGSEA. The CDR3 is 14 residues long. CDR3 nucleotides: TGCAGCGTTGCAATACGACAGTTAGATGACGAGCAGTACTTC. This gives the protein CSVAIRQLDDEQYF.

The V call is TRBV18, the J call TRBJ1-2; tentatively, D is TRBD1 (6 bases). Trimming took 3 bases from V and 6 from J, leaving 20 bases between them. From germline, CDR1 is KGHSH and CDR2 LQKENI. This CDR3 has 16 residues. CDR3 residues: CASSPYPGSEGDGYTF. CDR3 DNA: TGTGCCAGCTCACCCTACCCGGGCTCCGAGGGGGATGGCTACACCTTC.

The DNA for the CDR3 is TGTGCCACCAGCAGAGATGGGGCGGGACTAGTACAAGATACGCAGTATTTT. It codes for CATSRDGAGLVQDTQYF. The chain employs TRBV15 and TRBJ2-3, with TRBD2 identical over 8 bases. With 0 bases clipped from V and 5 bases from J, the junction kept 10 bases outside the gene matches. The CDR3 contains 17 residues. Germline V gene sequence: CDR1 LNHNV, CDR2 YYDKDF (reference sequence).

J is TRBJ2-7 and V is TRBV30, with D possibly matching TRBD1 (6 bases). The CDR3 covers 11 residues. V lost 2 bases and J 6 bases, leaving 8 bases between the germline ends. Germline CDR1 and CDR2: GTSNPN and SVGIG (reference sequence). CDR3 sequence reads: CAWSQGTEQYF. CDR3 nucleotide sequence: TGTGCCTGGAGTCAGGGGACCGAGCAGTACTTC.

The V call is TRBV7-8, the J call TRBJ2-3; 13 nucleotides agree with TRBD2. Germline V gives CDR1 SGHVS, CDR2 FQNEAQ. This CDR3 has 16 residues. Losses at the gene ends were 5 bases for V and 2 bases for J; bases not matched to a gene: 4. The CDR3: CASSRGTSGATDTQYF. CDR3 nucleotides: TGTGCCAGCAGCAGAGGGACTAGCGGGGCCACAGATACGCAGTATTTT.

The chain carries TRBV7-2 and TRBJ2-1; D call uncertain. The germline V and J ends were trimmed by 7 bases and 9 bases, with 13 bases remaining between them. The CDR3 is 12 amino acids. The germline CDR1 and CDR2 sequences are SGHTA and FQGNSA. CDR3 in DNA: TGTGCCAGCACTTCGTTGCTCTTTGAGCAGTTCTTC. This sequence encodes CASTSLLFEQFF.

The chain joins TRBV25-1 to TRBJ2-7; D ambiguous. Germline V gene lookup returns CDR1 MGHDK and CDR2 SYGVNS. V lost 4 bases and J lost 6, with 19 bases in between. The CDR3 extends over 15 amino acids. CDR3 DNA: TGTGCCAGCAGTGTTCACTCCAAGGGCCCCTTCGAGCAGTACTTC. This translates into CASSVHSKGPFEQYF.

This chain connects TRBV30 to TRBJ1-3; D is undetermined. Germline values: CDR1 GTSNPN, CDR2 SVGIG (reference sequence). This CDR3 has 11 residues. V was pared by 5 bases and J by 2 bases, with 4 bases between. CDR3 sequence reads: CAWGPGNTIYF. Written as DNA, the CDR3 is TGTGCCTGGGGACCTGGAAACACCATATATTTT. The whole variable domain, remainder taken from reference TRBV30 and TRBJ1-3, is SQTIHQWPATLVQPVGSPLSLECTVEGTSNPNLYWYRQAAGRGLQLLFYSVGIGQISSEVPQNLSASRPQDRQFILSSKKLLLSDSGFYLCAWGPGNTIYFGEGSWLTVV.

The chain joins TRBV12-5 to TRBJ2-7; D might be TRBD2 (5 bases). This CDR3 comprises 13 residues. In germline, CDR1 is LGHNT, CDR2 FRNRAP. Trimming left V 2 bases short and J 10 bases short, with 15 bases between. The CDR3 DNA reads TGTGCTAGTGGTTTGAGTAATAGGACTCCCCAGTACTTC. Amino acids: CASGLSNRTPQYF.

This CDR3 is CAPLGRPGLRPQETQYF. DNA of the CDR3: TGTGCCCCCCTCGGGCGACCGGGACTACGTCCGCAAGAGACCCAGTACTTC. The chain couples TRBV10-3 to TRBJ2-5, with 7 bases lining up with TRBD2. Germline V gives CDR1 ENHRY, CDR2 SYGVKD. The V and J ends lost 11 bases and 2 bases, in that order; junction bases with no gene match: 20. This CDR3 spans 17 amino acids.

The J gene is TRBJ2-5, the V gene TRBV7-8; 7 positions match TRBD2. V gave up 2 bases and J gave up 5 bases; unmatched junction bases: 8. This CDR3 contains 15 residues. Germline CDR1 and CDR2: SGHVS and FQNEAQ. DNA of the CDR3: TGTGCCAGCAGCTTAACTAGCGCCCACGGGGAGACCCAGTACTTC. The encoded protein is CASSLTSAHGETQYF.

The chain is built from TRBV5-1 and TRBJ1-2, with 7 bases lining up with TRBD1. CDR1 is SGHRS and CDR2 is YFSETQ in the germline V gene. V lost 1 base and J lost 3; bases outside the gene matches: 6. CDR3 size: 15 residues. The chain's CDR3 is CASSLNVGTDYGYTF. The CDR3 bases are TGCGCCAGCAGCTTGAACGTCGGGACAGACTATGGCTACACCTTC.